This T cell receptor beta chain was recovered during a study of OX40 agonist ivuxolimab in advanced cancers. V was pared by 3 bases and J by 4 bases, with 15 bases between. The CDR3 has 15 residues. Germline V lookup: CDR1 SGHNT, CDR2 YYREEE (reference sequence). Points on this clone: What it binds is not known.

Autoimmune disease history or systemic immunosuppression barred patients. Study-level results: Individuals who were partial responders at 0.1-3.0 mg/kg had clonal expansion that ranked among the lowest. Expanded clones were, on average, more numerous in CD8+ T cells than in CD4+. Some patients who did not respond also had low normalized T-cell clonal expansion.

Assay: immunoSEQ multiplex PCR; the TCRdb copy retains only in-frame clones and omits some. The table lists some 64,000 clones, 70% to 90% of them singletons, with about 0.34% in the top ten. The sequencing here drew on CD4+ or CD8+ T cells sorted from blood, taken in a trial of the OX40 agonist ivuxolimab. The J gene is TRBJ2-3, the V gene TRBV5-4, with a possible D match to TRBD2 (7 bases). The sequence came from an adult with an advanced solid tumor such as melanoma, head and neck, liver or kidney cancer. In DNA, the CDR3 is TGTGCCAGCAGCTCCTCGGGGGGCGGGGCAGATACGCAGTATTTT. Protein: CASSSSGGGADTQYF.